This TCR beta chain was recorded in a study of cytomegalovirus exposure and HLA in healthy donors. With 60 Vbeta and 13 Jbeta primers, the PCR was carried out. Data came from immunoSEQ multiplex PCR; TCRdb stores just in-frame clones and leaves some out. This sample contains around 130,000 clones. Trimming stripped 7 bases from V and 7 bases from J, with 18 bases between. CDR1 and CDR2 (germline): SGHDT, YYEEEE. There are 13 residues in the CDR3. This rearrangement joins TRBV5-6 to TRBJ2-7; weak D call: TRBD2 (5 bases). The source of this sequence is a woman aged 40 to 50 in good health and CMV-seronegative. The material sequenced was PBMCs. The DNA of the CDR3 is TGTGCCAGCTGCCCTTGGGGTCCGGGGGAGCAGTACTTC. It specifies CASCPWGPGEQYF.